A selection of T cell receptor beta chains follows, all from one sample in a study of early T cells in non-severe SARS-CoV-2 infection. Using its own MiXCR run on the 5' RACE reads, TCRdb lists one record per CDR3 protein. The sample contains approximately 70,000 distinct CDR3 sequences, 4.6% of which appear only once. Sequencing was performed on whole blood, taken at baseline. All receptors come from an adult who was a healthcare worker with PCR-confirmed SARS-CoV-2 infection or an uninfected control (not recorded which). The donor label of this sample is uncertain. Both conserved end residues are part of each CDR3. The D gene is left open where the match is weak. Part of the rows lack a size; the others show once, few, many or a class for expanded clones.

j_gene	d_gene	abundance	v_gene	CDR3aa	CDR3nt
TRBJ2-3	.	many	TRBV6-5	CASSYWGETGIPDTQYF	TGTGCCAGCAGTTACTGGGGGGAGACAGGGATCCCAGATACGCAGTATTTT
TRBJ1-5	TRBD1	few	TRBV27	CASSRTGGDQPQHF	TGTGCCAGCTCTAGAACAGGGGGAGATCAGCCCCAGCATTTT
TRBJ2-3	.	many	TRBV6-5	CASSYVSRTDTQYF	TGTGCCAGCAGTTACGTGTCGCGCACAGATACGCAGTATTTT
TRBJ1-5	TRBD1	many	TRBV12-3/TRBV12-4	CASSAGRGWDQPQHF	TGTGCCAGCAGTGCCGGCAGGGGGTGGGATCAGCCCCAGCATTTT
TRBJ2-7	.	many	TRBV10-3	CATSAEGEQYF	TGTGCCACCTCGGCCGAGGGCGAGCAGTACTTC
TRBJ2-3	.	few	TRBV27	CASSLTGTYAKDTQYF	TGTGCCAGCAGTTTAACCGGGACCTACGCGAAAGATACGCAGTATTTT
TRBJ1-1	.	many	TRBV6-1	CASSETGRSGTEAFF	TGTGCCAGCAGTGAAACAGGGAGGAGTGGCACTGAAGCTTTCTTT
TRBJ1-2	.	few	TRBV10-1	CASSEGPLNTTHYGYTF	TGCGCCAGCAGTGAGGGACCTCTCAATACGACGCACTATGGCTACACCTTC
TRBJ1-1	TRBD1	few	TRBV11-2	CASSLRDRNTEAFF	TGTGCCAGCAGCTTACGGGACAGAAACACTGAAGCTTTCTTT
TRBJ2-3	.	many	TRBV12-3/TRBV12-4	CASSSRWGLSSEGTDTQYF	TGTGCCAGCAGTTCAAGGTGGGGCCTTTCCTCAGAGGGCACAGATACGCAGTATTTT
TRBJ2-7	.	many	TRBV7-2	CASSLIPGTYEQYF	TGTGCCAGCAGCTTGATCCCGGGAACCTACGAGCAGTACTTC
TRBJ2-2	.	many	TRBV12-3/TRBV12-4	CASSPDSGWVSKTGELFF	TGTGCCAGCAGCCCGGACAGTGGGTGGGTTTCTAAAACCGGGGAGCTGTTTTTT
TRBJ2-3	TRBD2	many	TRBV19	CASDFRTSGGVTQYF	TGTGCCAGCGATTTTAGGACTAGCGGGGGAGTTACGCAGTATTTT
TRBJ2-7	TRBD1	many	TRBV27	CASSFWDRVYEQYF	TGTGCCAGCAGTTTCTGGGACAGGGTCTACGAGCAGTACTTC
TRBJ1-3	.	few	TRBV5-1	CASSLVQGNSGNTIYF	TGCGCCAGCAGCTTGGTTCAGGGGAACTCTGGAAACACCATATATTTT
TRBJ1-6	.	many	TRBV7-7	CASSPDSRSPLHF	TGTGCTAGCAGCCCAGACAGTCGCTCACCCCTCCACTTT
TRBJ2-7	TRBD1	few	TRBV28	CASSHSDRDEQYF	TGTGCCAGCAGTCACTCGGACAGGGACGAGCAGTACTTC
TRBJ2-2	.	.	TRBV7-3	CASSQAGNLGELFF	TGTGCCAGCAGCCAGGCCGGGAATCTCGGGGAGCTGTTTTTT
TRBJ1-1	.	.	TRBV6-2/TRBV6-3	CASSPDDTEAFF	TGTGCCAGCAGCCCTGACGACACTGAAGCTTTCTTT
TRBJ1-1	TRBD1	many	TRBV11-2	CASTGQGAITEAFF	TGTGCCAGCACCGGACAGGGGGCGATCACTGAAGCTTTCTTT
TRBJ2-1	.	many	TRBV7-6	CASSLARPSPNEQFF	TGTGCCAGCAGCTTAGCGAGGCCTAGCCCCAATGAGCAGTTCTTC
TRBJ1-2	TRBD1	few	TRBV5-1	CASSTVQGADYGYTF	TGCGCCAGCAGCACCGTACAGGGGGCTGACTATGGCTACACCTTC
TRBJ2-7	TRBD1	many	TRBV10-3	CAISETGALGEQYF	TGTGCCATCAGTGAGACAGGGGCTCTCGGCGAGCAGTACTTC
TRBJ2-5	.	many	TRBV5-1	CASSSRTAREETQYF	TGCGCCAGCAGCTCCAGGACTGCTCGGGAGGAGACCCAGTACTTC
TRBJ1-6	.	.	TRBV3-1	CASSQGRGDSPLHF	TGTGCCAGCAGCCAAGGAAGGGGTGATTCACCCCTCCACTTT
TRBJ2-2	TRBD1	many	TRBV7-6	CASSAGDRKNTGELFF	TGTGCCAGCAGCGCCGGGGACAGGAAAAACACCGGGGAGCTGTTTTTT
TRBJ1-1	.	.	TRBV4-1	CASSQEGLGQGEAFF	TGCGCCAGCAGCCAAGAAGGATTGGGGCAAGGTGAAGCTTTCTTT
TRBJ2-5	.	many	TRBV14	CASSQGLIQKETQYF	TGTGCCAGCAGCCAAGGCCTCATTCAGAAAGAGACCCAGTACTTC
TRBJ2-5	.	.	TRBV3-1	CASSHRGAPQETQYF	TGTGCCAGCAGCCACCGGGGGGCGCCCCAAGAGACCCAGTACTTC
TRBJ2-2	.	.	TRBV20-1	CSARDLMAGSNTGEPFF	TGCAGTGCTAGAGATCTGATGGCAGGATCGAACACCGGGGAGCCGTTTTTT
TRBJ2-5	TRBD1	.	TRBV14	CASSPSSTGREETQYF	TGTGCCAGCAGCCCGAGTTCGACAGGGCGTGAAGAGACCCAGTACTTC
TRBJ1-1	.	few	TRBV4-2	CASSQKQGNTEAFF	TGTGCCAGCAGCCAAAAACAGGGGAACACTGAAGCTTTCTTT
TRBJ2-7	.	many	TRBV5-5	CASSYLDFPYEQYF	TGTGCCAGCAGCTATTTGGACTTCCCCTACGAGCAGTACTTC
TRBJ2-1	.	.	TRBV30	CAWSSHNEQFF	TGTGCCTGGAGTTCGCACAATGAGCAGTTCTTC
TRBJ1-5	.	few	TRBV20-1	CSARDHAGNQPQHF	TGCAGTGCTAGAGATCATGCGGGAAATCAGCCCCAGCATTTT
TRBJ2-3	.	.	TRBV5-1	CASSLEAPRRDTQYF	TGCGCCAGCAGCTTGGAAGCTCCTAGGCGAGATACGCAGTATTTT
TRBJ1-5	TRBD1	few	TRBV7-2	CASRQGSNQPQHF	TGTGCCAGCCGACAGGGGAGCAATCAGCCCCAGCATTTT
TRBJ2-7	.	many	TRBV7-2	CASSSPGLRIYEQYF	TGTGCCAGCAGCTCCCCGGGGCTTAGGATCTACGAGCAGTACTTC
TRBJ2-3	.	many	TRBV28	CASSFRSGLLTDTQYF	TGTGCCAGCAGTTTTAGGTCGGGACTCCTCACAGATACGCAGTATTTT
TRBJ1-1	.	many	TRBV5-1	CASSLIWENTEAFF	TGCGCCAGCAGCTTGATCTGGGAGAACACTGAAGCTTTCTTT
TRBJ1-1	.	few	TRBV5-1	CASSSPSLWGGRTEAFF	TGCGCCAGCAGCTCTCCATCTCTTTGGGGCGGGCGGACTGAAGCTTTCTTT
TRBJ2-6	.	many	TRBV7-6	CASSRSASGANVLTF	TGTGCCAGCAGCCGCTCCGCCTCTGGGGCCAACGTCCTGACTTTC
TRBJ2-1	TRBD1	many	TRBV20-1	CSARYRGLSYNEQFF	TGCAGTGCTAGGTACAGGGGGCTTTCCTACAATGAGCAGTTCTTC
TRBJ1-2	TRBD1	many	TRBV12-3/TRBV12-4	CASSLETPGQYYGYTF	TGTGCCAGCAGTCTAGAGACTCCGGGACAGTACTATGGCTACACCTTC
TRBJ1-5	.	few	TRBV20-1	CSARDPRNSNQPQHF	TGCAGTGCTAGAGATCCGAGAAATAGCAATCAGCCCCAGCATTTT